The clone carrying this T cell receptor beta chain was seen at least ten times. What it recognizes is unknown. CDR1 and CDR2 from the germline V gene are MNHNS and SASEGT. Trimming shortened V by 3 bases and J by 0 bases, and 11 bases separated the two germline ends. The CDR3 spans 15 residues. This sample was taken from a study of tumor-infiltrating lymphocytes in primary liver carcinoma. General study results and limits: Representation across all five tumor regions was limited to only about 7-25% of top clones.

Researchers generated TCR beta cDNA from approximately 520 ng of total RNA, relying on a constant-region primer. ARM-PCR was slightly modified, and three nested multiplex PCR rounds with it gave rise to the TCR beta libraries. Rounds one and two of PCR, each of about 10 cycles, were primed with TRBV1-TRBV30 forward primers and a C-beta reverse primer. TCRdb redid the calling of the multiplex PCR reads with MiXCR, one entry per CDR3 protein. The table shows roughly 120,000 distinct CDR3 sequences, with under 65% occurring only once. Bulk tissue was left unsorted, and RNA and DNA were co-extracted from about 20-30 mg of it.

The specimen sequenced was liver tumor tissue from sampling region 3. The subset: tumor region T3, left-lateral pole. This chain joins TRBV6-1 and TRBJ2-5, with D hard to call. This receptor was identified in a woman aged 55-75 years with primary liver carcinoma and hepatitis B virus infection. CDR3 coding DNA: TGTGCCAGCAGTGATTCCACAGACTACCAAGAGACCCAGTACTTC. It codes for CASSDSTDYQETQYF.